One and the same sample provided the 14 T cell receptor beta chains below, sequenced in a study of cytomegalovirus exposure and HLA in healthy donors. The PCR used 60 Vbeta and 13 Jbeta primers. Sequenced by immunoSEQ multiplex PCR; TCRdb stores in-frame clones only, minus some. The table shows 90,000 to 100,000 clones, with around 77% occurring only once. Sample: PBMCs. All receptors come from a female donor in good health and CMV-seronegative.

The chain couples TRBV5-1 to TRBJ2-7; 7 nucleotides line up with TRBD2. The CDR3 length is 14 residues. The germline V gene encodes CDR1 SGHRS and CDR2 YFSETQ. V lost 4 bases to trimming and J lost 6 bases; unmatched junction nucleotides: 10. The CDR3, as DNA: TGCGCCAGCAGCCCCGGGACGGGGGGTCTCGAGCAGTACTTC. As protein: CASSPGTGGLEQYF.

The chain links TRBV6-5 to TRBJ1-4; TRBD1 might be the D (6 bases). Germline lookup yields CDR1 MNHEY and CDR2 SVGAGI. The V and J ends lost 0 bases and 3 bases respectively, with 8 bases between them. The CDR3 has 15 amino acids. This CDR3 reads CASSYSQGSNEKLFF. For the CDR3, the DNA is TGTGCCAGCAGTTACTCCCAGGGGTCTAATGAAAAACTGTTTTTT.

The CDR3 DNA reads TGCAGCGTTGCCCAGGGCCACACTGAAGCTTTCTTT. Its protein is CSVAQGHTEAFF. J is TRBJ1-1 and V is TRBV29-1, with TRBD1 as a possible D gene (5 bases). The CDR3 length is 12 residues. Trimming took off 4 bases at V and 3 bases at J, with 9 bases between the two ends. Per germline, CDR1 SQVTM and CDR2 ANQGSEA.

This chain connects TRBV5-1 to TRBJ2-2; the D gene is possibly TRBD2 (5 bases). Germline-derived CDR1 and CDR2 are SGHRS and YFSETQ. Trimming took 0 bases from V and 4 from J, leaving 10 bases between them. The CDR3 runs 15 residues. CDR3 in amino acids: CASSLAGSGTGELFF. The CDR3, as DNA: TGCGCCAGCAGCTTGGCGGGGTCGGGCACCGGGGAGCTGTTTTTT. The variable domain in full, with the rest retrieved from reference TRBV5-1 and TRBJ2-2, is KAGVTQTPRYLIKTRGQQVTLSCSPISGHRSVSWYQQTPGQGLQFLFEYFSETQRNKGNFPGRFSGRQFSNSRSEMNVSTLELGDSALYLCASSLAGSGTGELFFGEGSRLTVL.

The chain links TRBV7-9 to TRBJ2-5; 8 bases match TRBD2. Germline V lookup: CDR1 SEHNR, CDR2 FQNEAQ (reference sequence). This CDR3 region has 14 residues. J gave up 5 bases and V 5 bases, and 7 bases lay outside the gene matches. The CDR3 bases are TGTGCCAGCAGCATCCGGACTAGCAGCGAGACCCAGTACTTC. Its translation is CASSIRTSSETQYF.

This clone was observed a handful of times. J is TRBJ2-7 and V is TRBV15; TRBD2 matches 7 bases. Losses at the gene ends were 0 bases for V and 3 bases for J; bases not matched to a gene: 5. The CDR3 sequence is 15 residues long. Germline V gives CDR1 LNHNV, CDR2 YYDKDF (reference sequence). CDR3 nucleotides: TGTGCCACCAGCAGAGATCCGGGGGAGGGCTACGAGCAGTACTTC. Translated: CATSRDPGEGYEQYF.

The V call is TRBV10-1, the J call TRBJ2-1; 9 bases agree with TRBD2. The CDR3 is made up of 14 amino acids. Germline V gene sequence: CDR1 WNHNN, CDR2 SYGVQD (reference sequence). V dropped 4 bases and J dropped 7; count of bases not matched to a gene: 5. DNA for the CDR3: TGCGCCAGCAGTGTTGCGGGGGGGGCAAATGAGCAGTTCTTC. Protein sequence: CASSVAGGANEQFF.

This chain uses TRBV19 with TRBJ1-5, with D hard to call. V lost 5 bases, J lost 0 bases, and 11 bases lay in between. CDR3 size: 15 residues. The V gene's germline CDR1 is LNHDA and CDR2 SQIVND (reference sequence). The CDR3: CASSPTGPSNQPQHF. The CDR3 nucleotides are TGTGCCAGTAGTCCAACGGGTCCTAGCAATCAGCCCCAGCATTTT.

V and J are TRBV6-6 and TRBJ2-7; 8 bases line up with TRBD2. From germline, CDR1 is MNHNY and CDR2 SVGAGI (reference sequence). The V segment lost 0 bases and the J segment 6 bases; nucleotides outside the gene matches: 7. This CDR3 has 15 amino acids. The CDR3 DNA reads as TGTGCCAGCAGTTACTCTCGGGAGGGCCTAGGCGAGCAGTACTTC. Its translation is CASSYSREGLGEQYF.

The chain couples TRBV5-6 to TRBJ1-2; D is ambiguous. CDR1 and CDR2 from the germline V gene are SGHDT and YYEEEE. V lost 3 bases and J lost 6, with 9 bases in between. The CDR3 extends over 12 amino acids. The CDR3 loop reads CASSSFQDGYTF. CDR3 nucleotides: TGTGCCAGCAGCTCCTTCCAGGATGGCTACACCTTC.

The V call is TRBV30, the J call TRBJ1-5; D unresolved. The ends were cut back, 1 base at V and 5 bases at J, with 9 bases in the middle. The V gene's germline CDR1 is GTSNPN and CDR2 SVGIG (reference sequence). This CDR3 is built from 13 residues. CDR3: CAWSGRLDQPQHF. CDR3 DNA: TGTGCCTGGAGTGGAAGACTTGATCAGCCCCAGCATTTT.

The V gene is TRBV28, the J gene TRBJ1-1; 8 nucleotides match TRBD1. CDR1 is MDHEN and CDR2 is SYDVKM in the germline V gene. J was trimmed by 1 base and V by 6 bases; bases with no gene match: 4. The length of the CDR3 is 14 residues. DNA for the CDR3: TGTGCCAGCAGCTCAGGGGGCTGGAACACTGAAGCTTTCTTT. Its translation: CASSSGGWNTEAFF.

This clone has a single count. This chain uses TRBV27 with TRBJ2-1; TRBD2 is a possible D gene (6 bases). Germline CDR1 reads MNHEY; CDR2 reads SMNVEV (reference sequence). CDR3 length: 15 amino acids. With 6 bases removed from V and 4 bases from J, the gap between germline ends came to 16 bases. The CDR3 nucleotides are TGTGCCAGCAGCCTAAGGAGGGTGAGTTACAATGAGCAGTTCTTC. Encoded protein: CASSLRRVSYNEQFF.

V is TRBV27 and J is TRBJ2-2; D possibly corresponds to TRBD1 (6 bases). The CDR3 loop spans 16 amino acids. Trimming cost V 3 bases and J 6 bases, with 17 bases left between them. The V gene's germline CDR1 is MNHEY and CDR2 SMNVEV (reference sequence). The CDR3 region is CASSFSGTTWAGELFF. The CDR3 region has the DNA TGTGCCAGCAGTTTTTCCGGGACAACTTGGGCCGGGGAGCTGTTTTTT.